The 9 T cell receptor beta chains reported below all come from one sample, sequenced in a study of T-cell memory formation after mild COVID-19. TCRdb re-called the 5' RACE reads through MiXCR, storing one row per CDR3 protein. The table shows 350,000 or so distinct CDR3 sequences, with around 20% occurring only once. Sequenced material: PBMCs or a T cell subset sorted from them (not recorded which). All receptors derive from an adult woman who had mild COVID-19 (a few samples of this study predate the infection). Cell type and time point are not known.

The CDR3, as DNA: TGTGCCACCAGTGACGCTGGGGGTGTGGGGGAGACCCAGTACTTC. Its protein product is CATSDAGGVGETQYF. V and J are TRBV24-1 and TRBJ2-5, with D perhaps being TRBD1 or TRBD2 (5 bases each). Germline-derived CDR1 and CDR2 are KGHDR and SFDVKD. The CDR3 has 15 residues. V gave up 4 bases and J gave up 5 bases, with 16 bases separating them.

The J gene is TRBJ1-1, the V gene TRBV9; D remains ambiguous. CDR1 and CDR2 from the germline V gene are SGDLS and YYNGEE. With 3 bases removed from V and 6 bases from J, the gap between germline ends came to 12 bases. The CDR3 consists of 13 residues. The CDR3 is CASSARSMAEAFF. The DNA for the CDR3 is TGTGCCAGCAGCGCCCGTTCCATGGCTGAAGCTTTCTTT.

The chain combines TRBV19 with TRBJ2-1, with TRBD1 matching 7 bases. With V trimmed by 3 bases and J by 6 bases, 20 bases remained unmatched. CDR1 and CDR2 (germline): LNHDA, SQIVND (reference sequence). This CDR3 region has 19 residues. CDR3 sequence reads: CASSISDRRSTISGNEQFF. CDR3 coding DNA: TGTGCCAGTAGTATTTCGGACAGGCGGTCTACAATAAGCGGCAATGAGCAGTTCTTC.

This clonotype was seen a few times. The chain joins TRBV29-1 to TRBJ1-1; tentatively, D is TRBD1 (6 bases). The V end lost 4 bases, the J end lost 0 bases, and 9 bases lay between the germline ends. The germline V gene encodes CDR1 SQVTM and CDR2 ANQGSEA. The CDR3 totals 13 residues. The CDR3 sequence is CSVVGQLNTEAFF. The CDR3 DNA reads TGCAGCGTTGTCGGACAGTTGAACACTGAAGCTTTCTTT.

This clonotype was counted only a few times. The chain has TRBV7-2 and TRBJ2-7, with D maybe TRBD2 (5 bases). Trimming shortened V by 2 bases and J by 5 bases, and 10 bases separated the two germline ends. Per germline, CDR1 SGHTA and CDR2 FQGNSA. There are 13 residues in the CDR3. The CDR3 DNA follows: TGTGCCAGCAGCTTAACCGGGATAAACGAGCAGTACTTC. Its translation is CASSLTGINEQYF.

This clonotype has more than one count but fewer than ten. V is TRBV29-1 and J is TRBJ2-1; D is unclear. Per the germline V gene, CDR1 is SQVTM and CDR2 is ANQGSEA. This CDR3 is built from 14 residues. Trimming stripped 2 bases from V and 3 bases from J, with 11 bases between. The CDR3, as DNA: TGCAGCGTTGAACTGGCAACCGACTACAATGAGCAGTTCTTC. Residues: CSVELATDYNEQFF.

The chain links TRBV30 to TRBJ2-3; a possible D gene is TRBD2 (5 bases). Trimming left V 0 bases short and J 0 bases short, with 7 bases between. Germline V gene lookup returns CDR1 GTSNPN and CDR2 SVGIG (reference sequence). The CDR3 covers 14 residues. CDR3 nucleotides: TGTGCCTGGAGTGTCTGGACTAGCACAGATACGCAGTATTTT. Encoded protein: CAWSVWTSTDTQYF.

This clonotype was picked up a small number of times. CDR3 in DNA: TGTGCCAGCGAAATCCCGAACACCGGGGAGCTGTTTTTT. Protein sequence: CASEIPNTGELFF. This chain connects TRBV12-3 or TRBV12-4 to TRBJ2-2; no reliable D call. V gave up 8 bases and J gave up 0 bases, with 7 bases separating them. The CDR3 is made up of 13 amino acids.

CDR3 in DNA: TGTGCCAGCCTGGCGGTGAACTATGGCTACACCTTC. Protein product: CASLAVNYGYTF. The gene calls are TRBV6-2 or TRBV6-3 and TRBJ1-2; D not resolved. Germline assignment: CDR1 MNHEY and CDR2 SVGEGT. V was pared by 8 bases and J by 2 bases, with 9 bases between. This CDR3 contains 12 residues.